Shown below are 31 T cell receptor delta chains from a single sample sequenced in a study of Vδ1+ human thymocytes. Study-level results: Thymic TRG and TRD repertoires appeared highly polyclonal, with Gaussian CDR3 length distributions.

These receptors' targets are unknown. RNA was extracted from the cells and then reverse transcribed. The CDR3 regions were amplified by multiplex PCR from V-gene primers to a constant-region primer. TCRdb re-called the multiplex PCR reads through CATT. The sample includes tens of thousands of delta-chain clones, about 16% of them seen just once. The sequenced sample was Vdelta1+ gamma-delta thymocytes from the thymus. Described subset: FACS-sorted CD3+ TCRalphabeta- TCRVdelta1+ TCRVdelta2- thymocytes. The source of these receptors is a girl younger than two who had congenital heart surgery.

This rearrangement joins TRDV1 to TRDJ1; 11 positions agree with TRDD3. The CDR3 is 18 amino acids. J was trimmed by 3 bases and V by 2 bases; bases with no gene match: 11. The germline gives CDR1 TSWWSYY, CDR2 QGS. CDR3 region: CALGEVRLGDTIPDKLIF. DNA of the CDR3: TGTGCTCTTGGGGAAGTACGTCTGGGGGATACAATTCCCGATAAACTCATCTTT.

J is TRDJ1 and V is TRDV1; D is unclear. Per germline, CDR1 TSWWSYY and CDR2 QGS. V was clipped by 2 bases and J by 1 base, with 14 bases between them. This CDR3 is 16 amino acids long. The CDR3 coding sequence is TGTGCTCTTGGGGAATACCCCGCGAAGGGCACCGATAAACTCATCTTT. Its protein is CALGEYPAKGTDKLIF.

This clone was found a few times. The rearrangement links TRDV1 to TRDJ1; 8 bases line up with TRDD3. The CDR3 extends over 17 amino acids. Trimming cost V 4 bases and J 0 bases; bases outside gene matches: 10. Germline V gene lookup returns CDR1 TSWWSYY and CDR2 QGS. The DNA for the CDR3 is TGTGCTCTTGGGGGAAGTGCTGGGGGACCCGACACCGATAAACTCATCTTT. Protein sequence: CALGGSAGGPDTDKLIF.

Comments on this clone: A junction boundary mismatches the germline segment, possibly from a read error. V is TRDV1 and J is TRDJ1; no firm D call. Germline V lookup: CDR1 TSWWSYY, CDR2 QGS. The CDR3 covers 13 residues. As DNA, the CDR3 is TGTGCTCTTGGGGAACGTCCCTGCGATAAACCCATCTTT. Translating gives CALGERPCDKPIF.

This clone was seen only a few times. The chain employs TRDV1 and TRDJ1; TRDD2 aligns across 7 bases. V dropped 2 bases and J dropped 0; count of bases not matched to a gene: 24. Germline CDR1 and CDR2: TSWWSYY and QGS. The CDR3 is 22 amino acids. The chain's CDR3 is CALGEGSRSGLPPPWDTDKLIF. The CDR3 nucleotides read TGTGCTCTTGGGGAAGGGAGCAGATCCGGCCTTCCTCCCCCCTGGGACACCGATAAACTCATCTTT.

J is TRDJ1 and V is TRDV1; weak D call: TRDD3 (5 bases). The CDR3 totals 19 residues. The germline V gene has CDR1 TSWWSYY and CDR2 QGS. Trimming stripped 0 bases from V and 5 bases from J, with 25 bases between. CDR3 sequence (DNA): TGTGCTCTTGGGGAACTTGAAGGGGAGGTGTTGGTACTGCGTGATAAACTCATCTTT. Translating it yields CALGELEGEVLVLRDKLIF.

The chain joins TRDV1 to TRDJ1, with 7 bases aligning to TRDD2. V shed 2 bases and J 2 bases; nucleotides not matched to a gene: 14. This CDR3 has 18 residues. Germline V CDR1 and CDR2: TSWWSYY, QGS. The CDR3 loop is CALGESFLRGTETDKLIF. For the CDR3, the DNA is TGTGCTCTTGGGGAATCATTCCTACGTGGTACTGAAACCGATAAACTCATCTTT.

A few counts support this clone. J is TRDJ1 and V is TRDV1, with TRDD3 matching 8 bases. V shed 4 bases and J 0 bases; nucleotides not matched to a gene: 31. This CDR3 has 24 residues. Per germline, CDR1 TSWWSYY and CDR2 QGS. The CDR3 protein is CALGGDRQWHWGFTLTQYTDKLIF. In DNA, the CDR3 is TGTGCTCTTGGGGGCGACAGACAGTGGCACTGGGGGTTCACCCTCACCCAATACACCGATAAACTCATCTTT.

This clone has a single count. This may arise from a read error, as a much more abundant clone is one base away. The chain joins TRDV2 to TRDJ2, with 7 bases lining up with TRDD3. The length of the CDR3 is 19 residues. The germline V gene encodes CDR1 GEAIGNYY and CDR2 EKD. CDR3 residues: CACDTPGGDILALAAQLFF. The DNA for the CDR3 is TGTGCCTGTGACACCCCCGGCGGGGATATCCTAGCTTTGGCAGCACAACTCTTCTTT.

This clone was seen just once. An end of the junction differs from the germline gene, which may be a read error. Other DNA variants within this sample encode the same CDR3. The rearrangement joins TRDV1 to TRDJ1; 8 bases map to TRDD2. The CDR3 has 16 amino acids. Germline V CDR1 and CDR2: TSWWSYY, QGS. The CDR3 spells CALGDLMLPTPYKLIF. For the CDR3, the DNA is TGTGCTCTTGGGGACCTTATGCTTCCTACGCCTTATAAGCTCATCTTT.

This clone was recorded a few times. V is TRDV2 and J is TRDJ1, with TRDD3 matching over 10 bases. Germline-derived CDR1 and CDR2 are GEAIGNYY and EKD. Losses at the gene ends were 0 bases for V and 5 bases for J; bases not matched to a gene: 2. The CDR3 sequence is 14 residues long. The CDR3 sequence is CACDTAWGIDKLIF. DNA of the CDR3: TGTGCCTGTGACACCGCCTGGGGGATAGATAAACTCATCTTT.

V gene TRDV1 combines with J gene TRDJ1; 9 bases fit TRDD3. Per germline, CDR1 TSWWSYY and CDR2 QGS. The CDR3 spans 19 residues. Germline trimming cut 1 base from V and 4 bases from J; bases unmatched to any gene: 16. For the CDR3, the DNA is TGTGCTCTTGGGGAACGGGCTACTGGGGATACGCGTTCCTGCGATAAACTCATCTTT. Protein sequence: CALGERATGDTRSCDKLIF.

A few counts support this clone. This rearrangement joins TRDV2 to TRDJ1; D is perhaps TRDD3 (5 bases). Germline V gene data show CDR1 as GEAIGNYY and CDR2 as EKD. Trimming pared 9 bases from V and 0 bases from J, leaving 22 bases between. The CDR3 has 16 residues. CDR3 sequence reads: CARFIRLAWDTDKLIF. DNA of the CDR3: TGTGCCCGTTTCATTCGTCTCGCCTGGGACACCGATAAACTCATCTTT.

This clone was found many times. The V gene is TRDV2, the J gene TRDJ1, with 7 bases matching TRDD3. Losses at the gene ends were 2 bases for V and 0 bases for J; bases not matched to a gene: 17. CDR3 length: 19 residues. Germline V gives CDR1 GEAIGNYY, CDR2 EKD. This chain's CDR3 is CACDKIPGDGRLYTDKLIF. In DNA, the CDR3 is TGTGCCTGTGACAAAATACCGGGGGATGGGCGCCTGTACACCGATAAACTCATCTTT.

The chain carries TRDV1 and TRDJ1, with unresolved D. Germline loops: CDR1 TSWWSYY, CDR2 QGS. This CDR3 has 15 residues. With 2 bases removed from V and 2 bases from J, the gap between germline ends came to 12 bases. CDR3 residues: CALGEARAETDKLIF. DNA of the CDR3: TGTGCTCTTGGGGAAGCGAGGGCAGAGACCGATAAACTCATCTTT.

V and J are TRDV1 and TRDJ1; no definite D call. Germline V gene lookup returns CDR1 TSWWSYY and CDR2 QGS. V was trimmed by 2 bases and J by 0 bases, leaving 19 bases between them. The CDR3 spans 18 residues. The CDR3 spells CALGEWSGNLLYTDKLIF. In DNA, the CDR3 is TGTGCTCTTGGGGAATGGTCGGGCAATTTACTGTACACCGATAAACTCATCTTT.

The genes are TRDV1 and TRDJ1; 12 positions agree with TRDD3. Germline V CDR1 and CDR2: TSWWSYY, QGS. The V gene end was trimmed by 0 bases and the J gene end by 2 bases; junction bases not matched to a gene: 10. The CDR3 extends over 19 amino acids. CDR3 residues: CALGELLGDTPPGTDKLIF. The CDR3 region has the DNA TGTGCTCTTGGGGAACTACTGGGGGATACCCCCCCGGGAACCGATAAACTCATCTTT.

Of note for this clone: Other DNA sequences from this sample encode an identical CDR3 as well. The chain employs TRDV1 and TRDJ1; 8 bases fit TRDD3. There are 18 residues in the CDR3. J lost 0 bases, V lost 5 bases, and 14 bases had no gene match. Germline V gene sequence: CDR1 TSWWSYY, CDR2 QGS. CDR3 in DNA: TGTGCTCTTGGGCCCAAGGGGCTGGGATACGGGTACACCGATAAACTCATCTTT. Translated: CALGPKGLGYGYTDKLIF.

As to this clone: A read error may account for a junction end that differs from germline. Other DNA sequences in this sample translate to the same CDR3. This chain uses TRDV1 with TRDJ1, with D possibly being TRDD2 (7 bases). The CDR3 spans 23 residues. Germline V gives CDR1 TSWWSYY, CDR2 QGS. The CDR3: CALGELFPTWGSPSGEYTDKLIF. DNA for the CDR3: TGCGCTCTTGGGGAATTATTTCCTACTTGGGGATCCCCCTCCGGGGAGTACACCGATAAACTCATCTTT.

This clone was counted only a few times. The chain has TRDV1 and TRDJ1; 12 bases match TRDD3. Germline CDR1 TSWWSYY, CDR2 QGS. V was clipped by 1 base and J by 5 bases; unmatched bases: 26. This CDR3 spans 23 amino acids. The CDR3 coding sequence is TGTGCTCTTGGGGAACGTGTGCGTCCTAACAAGCCCGCTGGGGGATACGCTCCAGATAAACTCATCTTT. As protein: CALGERVRPNKPAGGYAPDKLIF.

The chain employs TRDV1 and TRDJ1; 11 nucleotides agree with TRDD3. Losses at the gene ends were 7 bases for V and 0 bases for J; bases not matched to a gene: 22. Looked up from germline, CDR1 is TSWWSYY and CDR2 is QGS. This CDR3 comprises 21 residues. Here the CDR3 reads CALVRSYGVLGDKMYTDKLIF. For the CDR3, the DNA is TGTGCTCTTGTCCGATCCTATGGTGTACTGGGGGATAAAATGTACACCGATAAACTCATCTTT.

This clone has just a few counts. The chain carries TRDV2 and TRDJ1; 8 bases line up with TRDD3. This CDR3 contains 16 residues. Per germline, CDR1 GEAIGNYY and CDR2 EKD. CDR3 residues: CALYLMTLGDTDKLIF. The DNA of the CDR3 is TGTGCTCTTTACTTGATGACACTGGGGGACACCGATAAACTCATCTTT.

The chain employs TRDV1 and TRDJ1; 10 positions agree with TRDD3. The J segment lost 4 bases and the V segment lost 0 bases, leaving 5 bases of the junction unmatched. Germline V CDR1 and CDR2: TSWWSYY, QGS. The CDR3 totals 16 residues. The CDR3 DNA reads TGTGCTCTTGGGGAACTGGGGGATACGGAGGGCGATAAACTCATCTTT. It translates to CALGELGDTEGDKLIF.

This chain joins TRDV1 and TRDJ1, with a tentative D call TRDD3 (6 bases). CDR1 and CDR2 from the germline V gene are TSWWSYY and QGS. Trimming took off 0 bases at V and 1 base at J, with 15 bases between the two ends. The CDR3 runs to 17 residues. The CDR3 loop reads CALGELKEPGATDKLIF. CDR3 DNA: TGTGCTCTTGGGGAACTTAAGGAGCCTGGGGCCACCGATAAACTCATCTTT.

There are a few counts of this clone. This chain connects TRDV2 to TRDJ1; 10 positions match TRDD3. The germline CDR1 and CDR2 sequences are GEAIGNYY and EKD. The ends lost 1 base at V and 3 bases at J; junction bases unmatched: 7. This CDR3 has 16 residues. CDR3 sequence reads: CACDTSGDTRADKLIF. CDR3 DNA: TGTGCCTGTGACACATCGGGGGATACGAGGGCCGATAAACTCATCTTT.

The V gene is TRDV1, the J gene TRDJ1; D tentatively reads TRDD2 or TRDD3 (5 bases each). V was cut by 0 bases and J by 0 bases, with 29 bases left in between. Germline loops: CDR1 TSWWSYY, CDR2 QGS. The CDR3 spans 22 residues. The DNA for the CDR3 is TGTGCTCTTGGGGAACTTGAACTGGCGGGGCCCTACTCAGGGGGTTACACCGATAAACTCATCTTT. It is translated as CALGELELAGPYSGGYTDKLIF.

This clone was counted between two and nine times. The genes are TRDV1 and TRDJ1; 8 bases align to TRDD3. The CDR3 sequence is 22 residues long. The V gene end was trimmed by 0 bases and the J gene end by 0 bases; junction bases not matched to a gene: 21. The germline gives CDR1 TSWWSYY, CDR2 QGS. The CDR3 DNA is TGTGCTCTTGGGGAACTTACTCCGACCTCGGAGGGGGGATATCGCTACACCGATAAACTCATCTTT. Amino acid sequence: CALGELTPTSEGGYRYTDKLIF.

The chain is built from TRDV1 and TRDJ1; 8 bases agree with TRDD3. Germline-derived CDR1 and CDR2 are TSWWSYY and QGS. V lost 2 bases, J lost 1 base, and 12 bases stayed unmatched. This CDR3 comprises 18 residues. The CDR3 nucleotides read TGTGCTCTTGGGGAATTCAGGAAGGGGATACCGCGCACCGATAAACTCATCTTT. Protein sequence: CALGEFRKGIPRTDKLIF.

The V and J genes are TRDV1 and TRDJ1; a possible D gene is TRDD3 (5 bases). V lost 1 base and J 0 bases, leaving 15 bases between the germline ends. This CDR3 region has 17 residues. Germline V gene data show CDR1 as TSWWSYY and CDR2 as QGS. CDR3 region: CALGEPRRGPYTDKLIF. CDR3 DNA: TGTGCTCTTGGGGAACCACGGCGGGGACCCTACACCGATAAACTCATCTTT.

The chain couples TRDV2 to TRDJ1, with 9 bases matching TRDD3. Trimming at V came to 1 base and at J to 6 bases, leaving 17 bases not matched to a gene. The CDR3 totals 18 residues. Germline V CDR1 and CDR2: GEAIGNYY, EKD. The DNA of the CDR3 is TGTGCCTGTGACACGGAATCGAAAAGGGGATACGAAGACAATAAACTCATCTTT. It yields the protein CACDTESKRGYEDNKLIF.

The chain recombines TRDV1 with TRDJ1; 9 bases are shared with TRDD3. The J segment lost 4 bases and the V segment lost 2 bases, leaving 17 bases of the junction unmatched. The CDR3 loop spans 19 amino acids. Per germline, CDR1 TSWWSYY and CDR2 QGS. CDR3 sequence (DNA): TGTGCTCTTGGGGAAGGCCCCAGAATTGCCTGGGGGATCGGCGATAAACTCATCTTT. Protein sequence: CALGEGPRIAWGIGDKLIF.